This TCR beta chain derives from a study of Ad26.COV2.S vaccination and SARS-CoV-2 variants (dated by TCRdb to the early 2020s). The study in broad terms: Donors in the vaccine arm were drawn from COV1001, a phase I-IIa trial of Ad26.COV2.S in healthy adults that was multicentre, randomized, double-blind and placebo-controlled. Ad26.COV2.S was administered intramuscularly at 5 x 10^10 or 1 x 10^11 viral particles, either as a single shot or as two shots given 56 days apart. The specificity and breadth of SARS-CoV-2-reactive T cell receptors after Ad26.COV2.S vaccination were assessed by TCRbeta repertoire sequencing. A total of 32 samples were included in the TCR-sequenced set, comprising roughly 19 Ad26.COV2.S vaccine recipients, 5 placebo recipients and 8 SARS-CoV-2 convalescent individuals. Trial participants were randomized into five groups of five, in which low-dose or high-dose Ad26.COV2.S was given once or twice, or placebo was given on both occasions. Investigators remained blinded to trial group allocation during experiments and outcome assessment. Overall study outcomes, separate from this receptor: It was noted by the authors that total T cell responses may have been underestimated by the TCR breadth and depth analyses. After vaccination, spike-specific CD8+ and CD4+ T cell responses were reported to show substantial breadth. Non-spike TCR breadth was comparable between vaccine and placebo recipients, consistent with the vaccine containing only spike. Comparing responses between vaccine doses or regimens was not something the study was powered to do. Higher spike-specific TCR breadth was observed in Ad26.COV2.S recipients than in placebo recipients (P = 0.0014).

The immunoSEQ Assay was used to sequence TCRbeta CDR3 regions. After extraction, genomic DNA underwent amplification by bias-controlled multiplex PCR, followed by high-throughput sequencing. The study's own analysis went as follows. Collapsing and filtering of sequences were performed to quantify the absolute abundance of each unique TCRbeta CDR3 region. T cell fraction was estimated by normalizing TCRbeta template counts to usable DNA, with usable DNA measured through amplification of reference genes found in all nucleated cells. Repertoire TCRs were annotated as SARS-CoV-2-specific by exact matching of V gene, CDR3 amino acid sequence and J gene to a known reactive TCR set. The reference SARS-CoV-2 TCR set came from MIRA and was filtered for enrichment in COVID-19-positive ImmuneCODE repertoires, removing public or cross-reactive TCRs. Using the MIRA antigens, annotated TCRs were further analysed by specific ORF or by position within an ORF. Breadth was defined as annotated unique rearrangements over total unique productive rearrangements; depth was the summed frequency of those rearrangements. Two-sided Wilcoxon rank-sum tests were used to compare TCR breadth between groups. TCRdb obtained this table from immuneACCESS and retained in-frame rearrangements with V and J assigned. These tables miss some clones; where compared with another copy, unresolved V genes account for less than half of the shortfall, and the remainder is unexplained. Clone size and V and J calls were adopted from that table, with D and trimming inferred from the DNA. The sample table holds about 350,000 clones, of which 88% were seen once. The top ten clonotypes cover around 5.8% of the sample.

According to the study, the label for this sample's treatment or condition signals: roughly 20 received Ad26.COV2.S at low or high dose, single or two shots; 5 received placebo; per-sample allocation not given. Repertoires of vaccine and placebo recipients were sequenced from samples collected on day 63 after the first injection. Cohort 1b enrolled about two dozen adults aged 18-55 years at a single site in Boston, USA, between 29 July and 7 August 2020. As a vaccine, Ad26.COV2.S was a replication-incompetent adenovirus type 26 vector that expressed a prefusion-stabilized SARS-CoV-2 spike protein derived from the original Wuhan strain. On this clone itself: The target of this receptor is not known. No per-base quality is available; no much larger clone lies one base away.

The germline V gene (reference sequence) provides CDR1 LNHDA and CDR2 SQIVND. From its cysteine to its phenylalanine, the CDR3 spans 16 amino acids. The retained sequence is limited to the CDR3, 48 bases, with the frame set at the first base. V loses 0 bases, J loses 7 bases, and the germline ends lie 18 bases apart. Recombination connected TRBV19 to TRBJ1-1, and TRBD1 may be the D gene, going by 6 matching bases. The sequences come from peripheral blood, collected in a trial of Ad26.COV2.S vaccine versus placebo. The receptor was derived from a person between 18 and 60 years old who received the Ad26.COV2.S COVID-19 vaccine or a placebo. The DNA sequence is TGTGCCAGTAGTATAGACGCAGTGGGGACATACAATGAAGCTTTCTTT. This yields the protein CASSIDAVGTYNEAFF.